These T cell receptor beta chains were read from a single sample in a study of early T cells in non-severe SARS-CoV-2 infection. One entry per CDR3 protein, called by TCRdb with MiXCR from the 5' RACE reads. The table lists some 97,000 distinct CDR3 sequences, around 10% of them singletons. Sequencing was performed on whole blood, taken at baseline. Receptors originate from an adult who was a healthcare worker with PCR-confirmed SARS-CoV-2 infection or an uninfected control (not recorded which). Both conserved end residues are part of each CDR3.

v_call | cdr3_aa
TRBV6-2/TRBV6-3 | CASSYDSNQPQHF
TRBV5-1 | CASSLAGSPNTIYF
TRBV24-1 | CATSDSLAGGQETQYF
TRBV7-3 | CASSLNSNQPQHF
TRBV3-2 | CASSPWGAGLPYNEQFF
TRBV18 | CASSPDGNTEAFF
TRBV6-2/TRBV6-3 | CASRAGLAGDPYNEQFF
TRBV7-8 | CASSPRTDGDTEAFF
TRBV11-2 | CASSHGNTGELFF
TRBV19 | CASTVASGFTGELFF
TRBV5-1 | CASTEGLGNSPLHF
TRBV5-1 | CASSSQGRTEAFF
TRBV6-5 | CASSYSGRQGNGEQYF
TRBV18 | CASSREGNTEAFF
TRBV6-5 | CASSRDRWFSGNTIYF
TRBV11-2 | CASSPSVNTEAFF
TRBV6-6 | CASRPNGGISGNTIYF
TRBV5-6 | CASSLRDTQYF
TRBV29-1 | CSAGGHPNTEAFF
TRBV29-1 | CSGGGREGTEAFF
TRBV7-2 | CASSFTSGSGNEQFF
TRBV7-2 | CASSSQETDTQYF
TRBV12-5 | CASSFGTSGRDEQFF
TRBV18 | CASSPRTGVNQPQHF
TRBV4-1 | CATSGLAGGPGGYEQYF
TRBV2 | CASSRYDGGRTEAFF
TRBV29-1 | CSVGSYNEQFF
TRBV10-2 | CASSSGDTPLHF
TRBV29-1 | CSAILPPGGTYEQYF
TRBV6-5 | CASSGGGVVSSTDTQYF